This entry describes one TCR beta chain. In germline, CDR1 is SGHNT, CDR2 YYREEE (reference sequence). V shed 4 bases and J 3 bases; nucleotides not matched to a gene: 5. The CDR3 length is 14 residues. Generated by immunoSEQ multiplex PCR, the TCRdb table keeps only in-frame clones and is missing some. The table records under 150,000 clones, approximately 83% of them present only once. The data derive from a study of T cell responses to AZD1222 COVID-19 vaccine. The genes are TRBV5-4 and TRBJ2-5, with 8 bases identical to TRBD2. The source is an adult in good health. The material was peripheral blood, obtained on day 0 of AZD1222 vaccination. As DNA, the CDR3 is TGTGCCAGCAGCCCGGGGGGGTTAAAAGAGACCCAGTACTTC. Its protein is CASSPGGLKETQYF.